The clone carrying this T cell receptor (beta chain) was recorded at least ten times. What it binds is unknown. The data were obtained in a study of blood T cells in healthy people across ages. Points from the study as a whole: The recorded TCR beta diversity per million T cells decreased in a roughly linear manner with age. Relative to aged donors, long-lived donors carried more naive CD4+ cells and displayed higher diversity.

Then a second PCR, running about 6 to 11 cycles, was carried out with a sample-barcoded 5' primer and a J-beta primer mix. Per-sample output comprised a minimum of 2.5 million paired-end reads containing CDR3. MiXCR, applied by TCRdb to the 5' RACE reads, yields one record per CDR3 protein. The sample carries fewer than 1 million distinct CDR3 sequences, around 42% recorded once. Donors were healthy Caucasian individuals from Russia aged roughly 6 to 95. The CDR3 has 17 amino acids. CDR1 and CDR2 (germline): LGHDT, YNNKEL (reference sequence). V lost 0 bases, J lost 4 bases, and 11 bases stayed unmatched.

This chain joins TRBV3-1 and TRBJ1-2; TRBD1 matches 7 bases. Sequencing was carried out using blood. The clonotype comes from a man between 60 and 75 years old in good health. This CDR3 reads CASSQESAGGVSYGYTF. The CDR3 DNA is TGTGCCAGCAGCCAAGAAAGCGCAGGGGGAGTTAGCTATGGCTACACCTTC.